A single sample gave rise to the 9 T cell receptor beta chains below, sequenced in a study of CD8 T cells in ankylosing spondylitis. TCRdb reanalysed the 5' RACE reads using MiXCR and keeps one entry per CDR3 protein. The table shows some 130,000 distinct CDR3 sequences, with 10% to 12% occurring only once. Sequenced sample: blood, either unsorted or a sorted T cell fraction (not recorded which). All receptors derive from a female donor with ankylosing spondylitis or in good health (not recorded which).

In its sample, this clonotype was seen many times. The J gene is TRBJ2-3, the V gene TRBV5-8; maybe TRBD2 (5 bases). Per germline, CDR1 SGHTS and CDR2 YDEGEE. V dropped 4 bases and J dropped 14 bases, with 17 bases sitting between them. This CDR3 region has 12 residues. The CDR3 spells CASSPDPRAMYF. As DNA, the CDR3 is TGTGCCAGCAGCCCCGACCCGCGGGCTATGTATTTT.

This clonotype was detected many times. The chain has TRBV20-1 and TRBJ2-1, with 10 bases identical to TRBD2. The CDR3 is 13 residues long. In germline, CDR1 is DFQATT, CDR2 SNEGSKA (reference sequence). V was pared by 5 bases and J by 10 bases, with 8 bases of the junction left unmatched. The CDR3 protein is CSADTGTSEEQFF. Here the CDR3 DNA reads TGCAGTGCTGATACCGGGACTAGCGAAGAGCAGTTCTTC.

This clonotype was detected many times. The chain joins TRBV5-1 to TRBJ1-1; tentatively, D is TRBD1 (6 bases). The germline CDR1 and CDR2 sequences are SGHRS and YFSETQ. The CDR3 runs to 16 residues. The V end was cut by 3 bases, the J end by 5 bases, with 20 bases between. CDR3 sequence reads: CASSSDSGAGKTEAFF. CDR3 sequence (DNA): TGCGCCAGCAGCTCCGACTCAGGGGCTGGGAAAACTGAAGCTTTCTTT.

Many counts were recorded for this clonotype. The J gene is TRBJ2-1, the V gene TRBV5-1; no reliable D call. The CDR3 runs to 15 residues. The V end lost 1 base, the J end lost 1 base, and 9 bases lay between the germline ends. Germline CDR1 and CDR2: SGHRS and YFSETQ. The CDR3 sequence: CASSLSSGSYNEQFF. The CDR3 nucleotides are TGCGCCAGCAGCTTGTCGTCCGGGTCCTACAATGAGCAGTTCTTC.

This clonotype was counted many times. This chain links TRBV10-3 with TRBJ2-1; 11 nucleotides agree with TRBD2. The germline gives CDR1 ENHRY, CDR2 SYGVKD. This CDR3 has 14 amino acids. Trimming took 10 bases from V and 4 from J; bases not matched to a gene: 6. CDR3 region: CATLSGGGYNEQFF. The CDR3, as DNA: TGTGCCACCCTTAGCGGGGGGGGTTACAATGAGCAGTTCTTC.

This clonotype appeared many times. The V gene is TRBV19, the J gene TRBJ1-4; D may be TRBD1 (5 bases). Between the trimmed V and J ends, which lost 5 bases and 5 bases, there was a span of 15 bases. The CDR3 is 15 residues long. The germline V gene encodes CDR1 LNHDA and CDR2 SQIVND (reference sequence). The chain's CDR3 is CASSSGWTPNEKLFF. CDR3 DNA: TGTGCCAGTAGTTCCGGCTGGACACCGAATGAAAAACTGTTTTTT.

This clonotype was detected ten times or more. This chain uses TRBV2 with TRBJ1-2; unclear D gene. This CDR3 is 14 amino acids long. Trimming removed 2 bases from V and 2 bases from J, with 9 bases in between. CDR1 SNHLY and CDR2 FYNNEI come from the germline V gene. The CDR3 region is CASSERLINYGYTF. CDR3 bases: TGTGCCAGCAGTGAAAGATTAATAAACTATGGCTACACCTTC. Supplemented by reference TRBV2 and TRBJ1-2, the full variable domain reads EPEVTQTPSHQVTQMGQEVILRCVPISNHLYFYWYRQILGQKVEFLVSFYNNEISEKSEIFDDQFSVERPDGSNFTLKIRSTKLEDSAMYFCASSERLINYGYTFGSGTRLTVV.

In its sample, this clonotype was seen many times. The chain recombines TRBV7-8 with TRBJ1-1; D gene uncertain. This CDR3 region has 13 residues. Germline CDR1 and CDR2: SGHVS and FQNEAQ. Trimming took off 4 bases at V and 0 bases at J, with 6 bases between the two ends. The CDR3 protein is CASSSLLNTEAFF. Written as DNA, the CDR3 is TGTGCCAGCAGCTCCCTTTTGAACACTGAAGCTTTCTTT.

At least ten counts were recorded for this clonotype. This sequence joins TRBV5-1 and TRBJ2-2; no clear D gene. Per germline, CDR1 SGHRS and CDR2 YFSETQ. The CDR3 is 13 amino acids. Trimming pared 4 bases from V and 3 bases from J, leaving 7 bases between. CDR3 region: CASSPTDTGELFF. The DNA for the CDR3 is TGCGCCAGCAGCCCTACTGACACCGGGGAGCTGTTTTTT. Full variable domain (missing parts from reference TRBV5-1 and TRBJ2-2): KAGVTQTPRYLIKTRGQQVTLSCSPISGHRSVSWYQQTPGQGLQFLFEYFSETQRNKGNFPGRFSGRQFSNSRSEMNVSTLELGDSALYLCASSPTDTGELFFGEGSRLTVL.